This T cell receptor (beta chain) was found in a study of shared clonotypes between healthy human individuals. Over several immunoSEQ plates, each subset's genomic DNA was distributed in even portions. Repertoires were generated with immunoSEQ multiplex PCR, while TCRdb's copy carries only in-frame clones and drops some. Here the sample spans roughly 650,000 clones, around 97% being singletons. The origin of this receptor is a woman younger than 45 in good health. Sequences were obtained from naive CD4+ T cells sorted from blood. Indicated subset: CD45RA+ positively selected.

The CDR3: CASSPGGVPYEQYF. The CDR3 region has the DNA TGTGCCAGCAGCCCAGGAGGGGTACCCTACGAGCAGTACTTC. The chain has TRBV6-1 and TRBJ2-7, with D possibly being TRBD2 (6 bases). Germline CDR1 reads MNHNS; CDR2 reads SASEGT. The length of the CDR3 is 14 residues. V shed 6 bases and J shed 2 bases, with 14 bases lying between them.